This T cell receptor beta chain comes out of a study of shared clonotypes between healthy human individuals. Some clones are missing from TCRdb's copy, which holds only in-frame ones; the method was immunoSEQ multiplex PCR. The sample lists about 2,100,000 clones; 85% to 95% were seen once. Germline V lookup: CDR1 MRHNA, CDR2 SNTAGT. V lost 2 bases to trimming and J lost 7 bases; unmatched junction nucleotides: 9. There are 16 residues in the CDR3. A remark on this clone: Its antigen is unidentified.

The study, taken as a whole, reports: Sharing across a handful of donors was seen in 4% to 5.5% of naive CD4 clonotypes. In this cohort, only blood was sampled, and tissue repertoires likely differ. Represented genetic and exposure-history diversity was restricted by having few donors.

Terminally differentiated effector memory CD45RA+ cells were left out of the naive CD8 fraction, which was CD45RO-negative and positively selected for CCR7. Nashville, Tennessee was home to all donors, each a Caucasian adult. This receptor was identified in a man aged 18 to 29 in good health. Some clones in this sample may be carry-over from other donors' samples. The chain joins TRBV6-4 to TRBJ2-2; 8 bases are a match to TRBD2. The sequenced material came from naive CD8+ T cells from PBMCs. The CDR3 sequence is CASSDPLAGLIGELFF. CDR3 DNA sequence: TGTGCCAGCAGTGACCCCCTAGCGGGTCTCATCGGGGAGCTGTTTTTT.